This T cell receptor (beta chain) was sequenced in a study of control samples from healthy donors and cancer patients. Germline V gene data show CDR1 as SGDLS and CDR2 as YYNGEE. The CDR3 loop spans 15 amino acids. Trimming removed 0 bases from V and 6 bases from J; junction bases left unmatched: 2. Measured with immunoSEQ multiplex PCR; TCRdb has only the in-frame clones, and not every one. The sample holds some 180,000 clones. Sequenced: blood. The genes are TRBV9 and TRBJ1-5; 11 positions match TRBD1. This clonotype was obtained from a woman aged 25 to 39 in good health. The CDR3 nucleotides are TGTGCCAGCAGCGTAGAAGGGACAGGGGGTCAGCCCCAGCATTTT. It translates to CASSVEGTGGQPQHF.